Listed below are T cell receptor beta chains from one sample, sequenced in a study of OX40 agonist ivuxolimab in advanced cancers. The protocol was immunoSEQ multiplex PCR, while the TCRdb copy is restricted to in-frame clones and leaves out a portion. Altogether 60,000 to 75,000 clones are present, over 75% being singletons, with the ten largest covering roughly 6.1%. The material sequenced was CD4+ or CD8+ T cells sorted from blood, taken in a trial of the OX40 agonist ivuxolimab. The receptors were sampled from an adult with an advanced solid tumor such as melanoma, head and neck, liver or kidney cancer. Each CDR3 is given with its conserved first and last residue. D genes are given only for firm matches. Size tells how often a clone was seen (once, few, many) or the class of an expanded clone, and some rows leave it out.

D	V	length	J	size	DNA	CDR3
NA	TRBV5-1	16	TRBJ2-2	NA	TGCGCCAGCAGTTTCAGGGGCCCCCGGGACACCGGGGAGCTGTTTTTT	CASSFRGPRDTGELFF
TRBD1	TRBV5-6	16	TRBJ1-1	once	TGTGCCAGCAGCTTATTTCCGACAGGGGGTTTCGCTGAAGCTTTCTTT	CASSLFPTGGFAEAFF
TRBD1	TRBV30	16	TRBJ1-4	NA	TGTGCCTGGAGTTCCGGGACAGGGCATTTCAGTGAAAAACTGTTTTTT	CAWSSGTGHFSEKLFF
TRBD1	TRBV11-2	15	TRBJ2-7	few	TGTGCCAGCAGCTCATACAGGGGGACGGCGTACGAGCAGTACTTC	CASSSYRGTAYEQYF
NA	TRBV5-1	14	TRBJ1-1	NA	TGCGCCAGCAAAAAGGGTTCGGGGGACACTGAAGCTTTCTTT	CASKKGSGDTEAFF
NA	TRBV27	15	TRBJ2-1	NA	TGTGCCAGCAGTTTATTAGCGGATGGATACAATGAGCAGTTCTTC	CASSLLADGYNEQFF
NA	TRBV10-3	13	TRBJ2-5	NA	TGTGCCATCAGTGCCGACATACAAGAGACCCAGTACTTC	CAISADIQETQYF
NA	TRBV27	17	TRBJ2-7	NA	TGTGCCAGCAGTCCGCCCCGTGGGGGGCCGTCCTCCTACGAGCAGTACTTC	CASSPPRGGPSSYEQYF
NA	TRBV6-1	14	TRBJ1-6	NA	TGTGCCAGCAGCGAGATCAGGGGTAATTCACCCCTCCACTTT	CASSEIRGNSPLHF
NA	TRBV5-5	15	TRBJ2-6	NA	TGTGCCAGCAGCTTGTGGAATTCTGGGGCCAACGTCCTGACTTTC	CASSLWNSGANVLTF
NA	TRBV19	12	TRBJ2-5	NA	TGTGCCAGTAGGACTAGGAGGGAGACCCAGTACTTC	CASRTRRETQYF
TRBD1	TRBV14	16	TRBJ1-1	NA	TGTGCCAGCAGCCAAGAACAGGGGTGGATGAACACTGAAGCTTTCTTT	CASSQEQGWMNTEAFF
NA	TRBV18	14	TRBJ2-2	NA	TGTGCCAGCTCACCAGCCCTCGGGACCGGGGAGCTGTTTTTT	CASSPALGTGELFF
NA	TRBV7-8	14	TRBJ2-7	once	TGTGCCAGCAAAGATCCGGGACTTACCTACGAGCAGTACTTC	CASKDPGLTYEQYF
TRBD2	TRBV19	14	TRBJ2-3	once	TGTGCCAGTACCCCTGGACTAGCGGGGGATACGCAGTATTTT	CASTPGLAGDTQYF
NA	TRBV7-7	14	TRBJ1-3	NA	TGTGCTAGCAGCCCAGGACCGGGCGGAAACACCATATATTTT	CASSPGPGGNTIYF
NA	TRBV29-1	16	TRBJ2-1	NA	TGCAGCGTTGAAGAGCTTATGGGTTTTAGCTACAATGAGCAGTTCTTC	CSVEELMGFSYNEQFF
NA	TRBV21-1	16	TRBJ2-7	once	TGTGCCAGCAGCAGATGCGTCCCCGGGACAGGGATAGAGCAGTACTTC	CASSRCVPGTGIEQYF
NA	TRBV5-1	15	TRBJ2-5	few	TGCGCCAGCAGCTACCGGACCGCTACTCAAGAGACCCAGTACTTC	CASSYRTATQETQYF
NA	TRBV28	15	TRBJ2-3	NA	TGTGCCAGCAGTCCCGCCGCCACTAGCACAGATACGCAGTATTTT	CASSPAATSTDTQYF
NA	TRBV6-1	12	TRBJ1-5	NA	TGTGCCAGCAGTTTACGCCAGAAGCCCCAGCATTTT	CASSLRQKPQHF
NA	TRBV5-8	12	TRBJ1-2	NA	TGTGCCAGCAGCGGGGGCTCATATGGCTACACCTTC	CASSGGSYGYTF
NA	TRBV9	13	TRBJ2-7	NA	TGTGCCAGCAGCGGCATCCGGGCAGGGGAGCAGTACTTC	CASSGIRAGEQYF
TRBD1	TRBV11-2	15	TRBJ1-5	NA	TGTGCCAGCAGCCGGGGACAGGGGAGCAATCAGCCCCAGCATTTT	CASSRGQGSNQPQHF
TRBD2	TRBV29-1	13	TRBJ2-7	NA	TGCAGCGTACCGGGACCGGGGGGCTACGAGCAGTACTTC	CSVPGPGGYEQYF